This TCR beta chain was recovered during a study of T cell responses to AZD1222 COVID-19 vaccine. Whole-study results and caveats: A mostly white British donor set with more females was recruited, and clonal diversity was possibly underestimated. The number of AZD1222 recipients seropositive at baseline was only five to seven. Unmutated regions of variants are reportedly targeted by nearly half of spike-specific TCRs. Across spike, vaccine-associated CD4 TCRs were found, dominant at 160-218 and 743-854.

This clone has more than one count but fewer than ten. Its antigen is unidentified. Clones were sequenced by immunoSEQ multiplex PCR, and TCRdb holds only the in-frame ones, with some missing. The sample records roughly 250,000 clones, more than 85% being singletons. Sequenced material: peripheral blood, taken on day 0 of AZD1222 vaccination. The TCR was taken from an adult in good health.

The CDR3 nucleotides are TGTGCCAGTAGGGGTCCCCAGGGGCCACCGTCAACTGAAGCTTTCTTT. The encoded protein is CASRGPQGPPSTEAFF. The J gene is TRBJ1-1, the V gene TRBV19; a possible D gene is TRBD1 (6 bases). The V gene's germline CDR1 is LNHDA and CDR2 SQIVND (reference sequence). Between the trimmed V and J ends, which lost 6 bases and 5 bases, there was a span of 22 bases. The CDR3 runs to 16 residues.